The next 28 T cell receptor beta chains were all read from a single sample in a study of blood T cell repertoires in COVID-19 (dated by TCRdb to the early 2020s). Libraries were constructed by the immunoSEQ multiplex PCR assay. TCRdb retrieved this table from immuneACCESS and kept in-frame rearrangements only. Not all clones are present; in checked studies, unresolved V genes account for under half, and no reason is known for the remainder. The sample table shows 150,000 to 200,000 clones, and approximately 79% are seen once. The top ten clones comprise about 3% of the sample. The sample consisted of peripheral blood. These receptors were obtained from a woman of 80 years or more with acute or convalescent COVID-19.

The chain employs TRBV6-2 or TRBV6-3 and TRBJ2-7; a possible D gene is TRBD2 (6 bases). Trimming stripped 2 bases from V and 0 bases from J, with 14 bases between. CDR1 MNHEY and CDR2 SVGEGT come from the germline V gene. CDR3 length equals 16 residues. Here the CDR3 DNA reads TGTGCCAGCAGTTACCTCCCCGGGACTGGCTCCTACGAGCAGTACTTC. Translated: CASSYLPGTGSYEQYF.

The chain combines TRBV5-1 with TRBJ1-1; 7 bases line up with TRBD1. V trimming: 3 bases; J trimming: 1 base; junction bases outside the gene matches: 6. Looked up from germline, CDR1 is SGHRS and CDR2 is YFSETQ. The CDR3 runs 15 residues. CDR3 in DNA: TGCGCCAGCAGCTCTCCTCAGGGGGAGAACACTGAAGCTTTCTTT. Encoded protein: CASSSPQGENTEAFF.

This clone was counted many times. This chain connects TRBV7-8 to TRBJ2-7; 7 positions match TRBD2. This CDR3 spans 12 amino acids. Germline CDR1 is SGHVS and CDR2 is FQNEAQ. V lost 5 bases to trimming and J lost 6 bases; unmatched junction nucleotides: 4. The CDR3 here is CASSMGGSEQYF. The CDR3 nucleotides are TGTGCCAGCAGCATGGGGGGGTCCGAGCAGTACTTC.

Written as DNA, the CDR3 is TGTGCCAGCAGCTCAAGCGGGAGCGAGCAGTACTTC. This translates into CASSSSGSEQYF. The chain has TRBV7-3 and TRBJ2-7, with 8 positions matching TRBD2. The CDR3 sequence is 12 residues long. V was clipped by 4 bases and J by 6 bases; unmatched bases: 2. Germline loops: CDR1 SGHTA, CDR2 FQGTGA.

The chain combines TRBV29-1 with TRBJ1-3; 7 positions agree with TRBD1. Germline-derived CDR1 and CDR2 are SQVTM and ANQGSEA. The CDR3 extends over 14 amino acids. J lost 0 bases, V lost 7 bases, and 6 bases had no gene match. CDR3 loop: CSGARDSSGNTIYF. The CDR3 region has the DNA TGCAGCGGCGCTAGGGACAGCTCTGGAAACACCATATATTTT.

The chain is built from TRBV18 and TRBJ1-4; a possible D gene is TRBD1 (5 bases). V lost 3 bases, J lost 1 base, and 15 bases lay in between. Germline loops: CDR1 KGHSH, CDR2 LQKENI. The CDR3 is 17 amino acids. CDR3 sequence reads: CASSPAAGMGTNEKLFF. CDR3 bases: TGTGCCAGCTCACCGGCAGCAGGGATGGGAACTAATGAAAAACTGTTTTTT.

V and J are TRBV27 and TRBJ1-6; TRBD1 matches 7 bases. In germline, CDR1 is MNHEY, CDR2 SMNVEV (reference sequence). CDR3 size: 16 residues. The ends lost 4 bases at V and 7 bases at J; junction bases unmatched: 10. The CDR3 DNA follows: TGTGCCAGCAGTTCCGAGAGACCAGGGGGGAATTCACCCCTCCACTTT. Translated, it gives CASSSERPGGNSPLHF.

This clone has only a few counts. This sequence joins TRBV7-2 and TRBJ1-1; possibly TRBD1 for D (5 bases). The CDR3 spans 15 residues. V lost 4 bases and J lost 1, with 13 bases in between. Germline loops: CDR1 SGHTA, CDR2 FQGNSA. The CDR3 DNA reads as TGTGCCAGCAGCTCTTTTGGGGCCAAGAACACTGAAGCTTTCTTT. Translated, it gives CASSSFGAKNTEAFF.

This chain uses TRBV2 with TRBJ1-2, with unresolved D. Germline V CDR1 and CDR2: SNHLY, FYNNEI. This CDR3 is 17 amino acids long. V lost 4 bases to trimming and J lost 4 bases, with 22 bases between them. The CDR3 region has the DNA TGTGCCAGCAGTGCAGACTCTCCAAGCCTCTATGGCTATGGCTACACCTTC. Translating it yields CASSADSPSLYGYGYTF.

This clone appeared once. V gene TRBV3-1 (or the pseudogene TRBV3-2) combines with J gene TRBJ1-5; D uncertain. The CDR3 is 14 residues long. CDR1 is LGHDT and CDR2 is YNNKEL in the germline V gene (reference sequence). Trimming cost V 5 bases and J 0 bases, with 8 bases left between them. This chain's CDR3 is CASSAQDSNQPQHF. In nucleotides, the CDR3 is TGTGCCAGCAGCGCGCAAGATAGCAATCAGCCCCAGCATTTT.

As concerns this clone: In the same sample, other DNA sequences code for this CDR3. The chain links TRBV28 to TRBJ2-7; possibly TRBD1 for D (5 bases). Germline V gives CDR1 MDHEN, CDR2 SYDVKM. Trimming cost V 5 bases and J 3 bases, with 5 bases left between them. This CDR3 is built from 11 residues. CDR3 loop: CASSDSYEQYF. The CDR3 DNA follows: TGTGCCAGCAGTGACAGCTACGAGCAGTACTTC.

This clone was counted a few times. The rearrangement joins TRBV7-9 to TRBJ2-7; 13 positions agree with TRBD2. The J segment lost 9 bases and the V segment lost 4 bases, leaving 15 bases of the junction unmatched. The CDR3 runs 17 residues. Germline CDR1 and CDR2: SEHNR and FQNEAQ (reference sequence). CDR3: CASSSGTSGNYLRGQYF. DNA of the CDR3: TGTGCCAGCAGCTCGGGGACTAGCGGGAACTACCTACGGGGGCAGTACTTC.

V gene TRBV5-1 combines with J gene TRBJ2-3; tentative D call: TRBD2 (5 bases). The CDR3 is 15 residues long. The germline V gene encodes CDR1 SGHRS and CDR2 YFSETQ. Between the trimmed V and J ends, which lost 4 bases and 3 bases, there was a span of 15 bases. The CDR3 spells CASSPRVQATDTQYF. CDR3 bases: TGCGCCAGCAGCCCGAGGGTCCAAGCGACAGATACGCAGTATTTT. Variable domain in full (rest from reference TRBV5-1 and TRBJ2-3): KAGVTQTPRYLIKTRGQQVTLSCSPISGHRSVSWYQQTPGQGLQFLFEYFSETQRNKGNFPGRFSGRQFSNSRSEMNVSTLELGDSALYLCASSPRVQATDTQYFGPGTRLTVL.

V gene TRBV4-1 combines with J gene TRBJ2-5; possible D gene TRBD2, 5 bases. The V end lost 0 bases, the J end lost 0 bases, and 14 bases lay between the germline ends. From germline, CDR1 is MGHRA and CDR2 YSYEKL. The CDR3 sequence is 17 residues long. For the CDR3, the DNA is TGCGCCAGCAGCCAAGAGGCAGGAGGAGTGTACCAAGAGACCCAGTACTTC. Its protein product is CASSQEAGGVYQETQYF.

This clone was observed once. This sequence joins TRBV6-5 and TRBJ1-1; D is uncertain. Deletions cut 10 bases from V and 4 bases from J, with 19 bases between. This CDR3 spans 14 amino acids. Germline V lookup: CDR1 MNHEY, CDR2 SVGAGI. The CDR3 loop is CATRRVPGSTEAFF. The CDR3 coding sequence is TGTGCCACACGAAGGGTCCCCGGGAGCACTGAAGCTTTCTTT.

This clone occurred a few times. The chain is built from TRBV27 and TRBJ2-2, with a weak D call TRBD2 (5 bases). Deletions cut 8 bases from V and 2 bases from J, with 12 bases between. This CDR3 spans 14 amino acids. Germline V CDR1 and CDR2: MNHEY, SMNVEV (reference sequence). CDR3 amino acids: CASRPADNTGELFF. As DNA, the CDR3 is TGTGCCAGCCGGCCAGCGGATAACACCGGGGAGCTGTTTTTT.

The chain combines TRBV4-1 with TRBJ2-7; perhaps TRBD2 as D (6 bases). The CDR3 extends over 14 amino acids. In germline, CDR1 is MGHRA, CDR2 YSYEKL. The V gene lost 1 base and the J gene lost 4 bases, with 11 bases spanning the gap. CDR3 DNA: TGCGCCAGCAGCCAAGGGGTAGCGGCATACGAGCAGTACTTC. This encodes CASSQGVAAYEQYF.

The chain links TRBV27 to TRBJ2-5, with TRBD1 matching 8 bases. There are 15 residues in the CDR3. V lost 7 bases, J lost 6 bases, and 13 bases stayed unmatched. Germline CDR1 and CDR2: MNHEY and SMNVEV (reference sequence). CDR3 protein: CASTPRAGGYQTQYF. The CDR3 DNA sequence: TGTGCCAGCACCCCGCGTGCAGGGGGCTATCAGACCCAGTACTTC.

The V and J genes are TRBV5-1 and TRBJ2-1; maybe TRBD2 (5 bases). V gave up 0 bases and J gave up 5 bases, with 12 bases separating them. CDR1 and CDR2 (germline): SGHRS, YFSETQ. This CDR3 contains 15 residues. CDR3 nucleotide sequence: TGCGCCAGCAGCTTGGACCGGGTGGAGGACAATGAGCAGTTCTTC. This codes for CASSLDRVEDNEQFF.

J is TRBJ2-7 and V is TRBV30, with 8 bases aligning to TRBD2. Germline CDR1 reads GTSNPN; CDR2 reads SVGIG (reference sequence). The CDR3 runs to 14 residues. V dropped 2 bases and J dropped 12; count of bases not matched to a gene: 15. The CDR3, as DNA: TGTGCCTGGAGTTCCTTAGCGGGATCTCCCCCCTGGTACTTC. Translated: CAWSSLAGSPPWYF.

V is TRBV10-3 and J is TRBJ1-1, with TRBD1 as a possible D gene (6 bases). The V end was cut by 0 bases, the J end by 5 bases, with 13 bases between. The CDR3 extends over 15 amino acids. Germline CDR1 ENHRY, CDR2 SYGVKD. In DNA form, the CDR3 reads TGTGCCATCAGTGAGTCGGGGGCCGTGGGGACTGAAGCTTTCTTT. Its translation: CAISESGAVGTEAFF.

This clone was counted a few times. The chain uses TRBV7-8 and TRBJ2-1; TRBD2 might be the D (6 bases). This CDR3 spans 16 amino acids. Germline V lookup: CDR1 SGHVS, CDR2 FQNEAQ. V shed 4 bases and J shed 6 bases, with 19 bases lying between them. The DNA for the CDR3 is TGTGCCAGCAGCTCCCGCAGGGTCCTAGCGTTCAATGAGCAGTTCTTC. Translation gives CASSSRRVLAFNEQFF. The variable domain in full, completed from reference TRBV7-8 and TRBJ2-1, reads GAGVSQSPRYKVAKRGQDVALRCDPISGHVSLFWYQQALGQGPEFLTYFQNEAQLDKSGLPSDRFFAERPEGSVSTLKIQRTQQEDSAVYLCASSSRRVLAFNEQFFGPGTRLTVL.

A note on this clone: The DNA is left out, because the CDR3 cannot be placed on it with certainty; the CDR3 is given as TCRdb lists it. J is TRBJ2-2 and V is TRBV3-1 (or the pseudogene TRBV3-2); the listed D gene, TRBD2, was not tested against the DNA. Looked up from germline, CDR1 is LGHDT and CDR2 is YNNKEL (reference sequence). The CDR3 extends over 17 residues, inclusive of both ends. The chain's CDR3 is CASSPTSGTTFARGAVF.

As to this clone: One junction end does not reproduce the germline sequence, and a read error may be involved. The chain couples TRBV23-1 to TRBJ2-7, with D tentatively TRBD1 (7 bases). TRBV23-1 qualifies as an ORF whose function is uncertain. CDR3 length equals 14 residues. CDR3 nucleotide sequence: TGCGCCAGCAGTCAATCGGCGGGACAGAGGGATTTTGACTTC. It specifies CASSQSAGQRDFDF.

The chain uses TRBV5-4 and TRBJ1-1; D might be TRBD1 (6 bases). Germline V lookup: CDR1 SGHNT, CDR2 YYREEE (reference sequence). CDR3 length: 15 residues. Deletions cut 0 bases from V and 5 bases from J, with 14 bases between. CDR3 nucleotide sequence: TGTGCCAGCAGCTTGGAGGCGGGGGGCAGTACTGAAGCTTTCTTT. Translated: CASSLEAGGSTEAFF. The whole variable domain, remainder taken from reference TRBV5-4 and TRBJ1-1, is ETGVTQSPTHLIKTRGQQVTLRCSSQSGHNTVSWYQQALGQGPQFIFQYYREEENGRGNFPPRFSGLQFPNYSSELNVNALELDDSALYLCASSLEAGGSTEAFFGQGTRLTVV.

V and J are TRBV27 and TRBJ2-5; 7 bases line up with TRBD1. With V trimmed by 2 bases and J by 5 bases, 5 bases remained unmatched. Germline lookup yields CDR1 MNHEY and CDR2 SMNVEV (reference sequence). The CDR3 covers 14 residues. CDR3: CASSLNDRVETQYF. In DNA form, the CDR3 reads TGTGCCAGCAGTTTAAATGACAGGGTGGAGACCCAGTACTTC.

The CDR3 DNA follows: TGTGCCAGCAGATATTCCAGGGAGGGGGGCTATGGCTACACCTTC. Protein: CASRYSREGGYGYTF. The V gene is TRBV2, the J gene TRBJ1-2; possibly TRBD1 for D (6 bases). Germline V gene lookup returns CDR1 SNHLY and CDR2 FYNNEI. The CDR3 is made up of 15 amino acids. V was trimmed by 6 bases and J by 4 bases, leaving 18 bases between them.

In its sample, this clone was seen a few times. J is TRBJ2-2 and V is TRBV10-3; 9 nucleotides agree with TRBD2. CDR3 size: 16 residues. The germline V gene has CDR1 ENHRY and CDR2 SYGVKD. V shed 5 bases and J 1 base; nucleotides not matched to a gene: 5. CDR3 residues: CAISPKAGGNTGELFF. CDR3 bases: TGTGCCATCAGTCCCAAAGCGGGAGGGAACACCGGGGAGCTGTTTTTT.